Listed below are T cell receptor beta chains from one sample, sequenced in a study of blood T cell repertoires in COVID-19. The data were produced by immunoSEQ multiplex PCR, yet TCRdb's version contains in-frame clones alone and is incomplete. The sample lists more than 150,000 clones, about 86% occurring once. The specimen sequenced was peripheral blood. All receptors come from a man between 25 and 39 years old with active or convalescent COVID-19. The CDR3 runs from the conserved cysteine through the conserved F or W. The D gene is left open where the match is weak. Clone size is shown for a subset of rows, as once, few, many or a class of expanded clone.

size: NA; V: TRBV5-1; D: NA; J: TRBJ1-1; CDR3: CASSSWSSGNTEAFF; DNA: TGCGCCAGCAGCTCTTGGTCATCAGGGAACACTGAAGCTTTCTTT
size: NA; V: TRBV7-2; D: NA; J: TRBJ2-5; CDR3: CASSLRGASETQYF; DNA: TGTGCCAGCAGCTTACGGGGGGCGTCGGAGACCCAGTACTTC
size: NA; V: TRBV18; D: NA; J: TRBJ1-3; CDR3: CASSLTFDSNTIYF; DNA: TGTGCCAGCTCACTCACCTTCGACTCCAACACCATATATTTT
size: few; V: TRBV18; D: NA; J: TRBJ1-2; CDR3: CASSPRGFDGYTF; DNA: TGTGCCAGCTCACCACGCGGGTTCGATGGCTACACCTTC
size: NA; V: TRBV28; D: NA; J: TRBJ2-3; CDR3: CASSSNGNTDTQYF; DNA: TGTGCCAGCAGTTCAAACGGGAACACAGATACGCAGTATTTT
size: NA; V: TRBV29-1; D: NA; J: TRBJ1-2; CDR3: CSVPYVGANYGYTF; DNA: TGCAGCGTTCCCTACGTCGGAGCTAACTATGGCTACACCTTC
size: NA; V: TRBV4-3; D: TRBD2; J: TRBJ2-1; CDR3: CASSQGTASGNEQFF; DNA: TGCGCCAGCAGCCAAGGGACGGCTAGCGGCAATGAGCAGTTCTTC
size: NA; V: TRBV3-1/TRBV3-2; D: TRBD1; J: TRBJ1-2; CDR3: CASSQYRDRGPYGYTF; DNA: TGTGCCAGCAGCCAATACCGGGACAGGGGCCCCTATGGCTACACCTTC
size: NA; V: TRBV7-9; D: NA; J: TRBJ2-4; CDR3: CASSLERRGSDIQYF; DNA: TGTGCCAGCAGCTTAGAGCGCAGGGGATCGGACATTCAGTACTTC
size: NA; V: TRBV7-8; D: NA; J: TRBJ1-1; CDR3: CASSLLMGGSTFF; DNA: TGTGCCAGCAGCTTACTCATGGGAGGGTCGACTTTCTTT
size: NA; V: TRBV28; D: NA; J: TRBJ1-4; CDR3: CASSFRRLKEKLFF; DNA: TGTGCCAGCAGTTTCCGGAGGTTGAAGGAAAAACTGTTTTTT
size: NA; V: TRBV24-1; D: NA; J: TRBJ2-2; CDR3: CATSDLWANSGELFF; DNA: TGTGCCACCAGTGATTTGTGGGCGAATTCCGGGGAGCTGTTTTTT
size: NA; V: TRBV11-3; D: TRBD2; J: TRBJ2-2; CDR3: CASSSGLAGSTGELFF; DNA: TGTGCCAGCAGCTCCGGACTAGCGGGAAGCACCGGGGAGCTGTTTTTT
size: NA; V: TRBV30; D: NA; J: TRBJ2-4; CDR3: CAWSLQGSNIQYF; DNA: TGTGCCTGGAGTCTGCAGGGCTCAAACATTCAGTACTTC
size: NA; V: TRBV28; D: TRBD1; J: TRBJ2-1; CDR3: CASSLAGQGQFF; DNA: TGTGCCAGCAGTTTAGCGGGACAGGGACAGTTCTTC
size: NA; V: TRBV7-9; D: TRBD1; J: TRBJ1-2; CDR3: CASSLSTGTGYTF; DNA: TGTGCCAGCAGCTTATCGACAGGGACTGGCTACACCTTC
size: NA; V: TRBV28; D: TRBD1; J: TRBJ2-3; CDR3: CASSSHTGAGPDTQYF; DNA: TGTGCCAGCAGTTCCCACACAGGGGCCGGGCCAGATACGCAGTATTTT
size: NA; V: TRBV6-2/TRBV6-3; D: NA; J: TRBJ1-1; CDR3: CASSAQGWGTEAFF; DNA: TGTGCCAGCAGTGCTCAGGGATGGGGTACTGAAGCTTTCTTT
size: NA; V: TRBV2; D: TRBD1; J: TRBJ1-2; CDR3: CASTWDRSYGYTF; DNA: TGTGCCAGCACCTGGGACAGATCCTATGGCTACACCTTC
size: NA; V: TRBV2; D: NA; J: TRBJ1-4; CDR3: CASSVWFWTAEKLFF; DNA: TGTGCCAGCAGTGTTTGGTTCTGGACAGCAGAAAAACTGTTTTTT
size: NA; V: TRBV3-1/TRBV3-2; D: NA; J: TRBJ2-3; CDR3: CASTTDRYTDTQYF; DNA: TGTGCCAGCACCACGGACAGATACACAGATACGCAGTATTTT
size: NA; V: TRBV4-1; D: NA; J: TRBJ1-1; CDR3: CASSQERGTGGTEAFF; DNA: TGCGCCAGCAGCCAAGAGAGGGGTACGGGGGGCACTGAAGCTTTCTTT